The 7 T cell receptor beta chains listed next were all sequenced from one sample in a study of CD8 T cells in ankylosing spondylitis. TCRdb itself ran the 5' RACE reads through MiXCR, one entry per CDR3 protein. The sample comprises around 300,000 distinct CDR3 sequences, about a fifth of which are singletons, and about 3.7% rests with the top ten. What was sequenced was blood, either unsorted or a sorted T cell fraction (not recorded which). The receptor source for this set is a female donor with ankylosing spondylitis or in good health (not recorded which).

This clonotype was observed many times. V is TRBV20-1 and J is TRBJ1-5; D unclear. CDR1 is DFQATT, CDR2 SNEGSKA, per germline (reference sequence). Trimming pared 0 bases from V and 3 bases from J, leaving 9 bases between. CDR3 size: 14 residues. CDR3 bases: TGCAGTGCTAGAGATGCGGGGATCAATCAGCCCCAGCATTTT. This encodes CSARDAGINQPQHF.

The chain combines TRBV7-2 with TRBJ1-2; 7 bases are shared with TRBD1. Trimming cost V 2 bases and J 4 bases; bases outside gene matches: 10. The germline gives CDR1 SGHTA, CDR2 FQGNSA. The CDR3 spans 16 residues. CDR3 sequence (DNA): TGTGCCAGCAGCTTAACAGGGGCGAAGACTGGCTATGGCTACACCTTC. Its protein is CASSLTGAKTGYGYTF.

The chain carries TRBV20-1 and TRBJ2-3; possible D gene TRBD1, 6 bases. Looked up from germline, CDR1 is DFQATT and CDR2 is SNEGSKA (reference sequence). The CDR3 consists of 15 residues. V shed 4 bases and J shed 2 bases, with 16 bases lying between them. CDR3 coding DNA: TGCAGTGCTACTCGACAGGTCCGAAACACAGATACGCAGTATTTT. It codes for CSATRQVRNTDTQYF.

J is TRBJ1-1 and V is TRBV29-1; D unclear. CDR3 length equals 14 residues. V lost 4 bases to trimming and J lost 7 bases, with 19 bases between them. Germline CDR1 SQVTM, CDR2 ANQGSEA. DNA for the CDR3: TGCAGCGTTGGAGTACGCAGTTCGCCGGGTGAAGCTTTCTTT. Its translation is CSVGVRSSPGEAFF.

The V gene is TRBV20-1, the J gene TRBJ2-7; 7 nucleotides agree with TRBD2. Trimming removed 6 bases from V and 9 bases from J; junction bases left unmatched: 14. This CDR3 has 13 residues. Germline V gene lookup returns CDR1 DFQATT and CDR2 SNEGSKA (reference sequence). CDR3 nucleotides: TGCAGTGCCACTGGCGGGAGAAAATTCTTGCAGTACTTC. Translating gives CSATGGRKFLQYF.

Ten or more counts support this clonotype. The chain employs TRBV29-1 and TRBJ2-3; maybe TRBD1 (6 bases). The V gene's germline CDR1 is SQVTM and CDR2 ANQGSEA. The CDR3 is 13 residues long. Trimming stripped 5 bases from V and 1 base from J, with 10 bases between. The chain's CDR3 is CSVSKGGTDTQYF. Written as DNA, the CDR3 is TGCAGCGTTAGCAAGGGGGGCACAGATACGCAGTATTTT.

The rearrangement uses TRBV2 and TRBJ1-2; D remains unclear. Trimming stripped 7 bases from V and 4 bases from J, with 19 bases between. The germline CDR1 and CDR2 sequences are SNHLY and FYNNEI. The CDR3 covers 15 residues. The CDR3 spells CASKERGGPLYGYTF. The CDR3 coding sequence is TGTGCCAGCAAAGAGCGCGGCGGACCTCTCTATGGCTACACCTTC. Filled out from reference TRBV2 and TRBJ1-2, the complete variable domain reads EPEVTQTPSHQVTQMGQEVILRCVPISNHLYFYWYRQILGQKVEFLVSFYNNEISEKSEIFDDQFSVERPDGSNFTLKIRSTKLEDSAMYFCASKERGGPLYGYTFGSGTRLTVV.